This T cell receptor beta chain was recorded in a study of cytomegalovirus exposure and HLA in healthy donors. There are a few counts of this clone. Participants comprised healthy donors of bone marrow. CDR1 and CDR2 (germline): MGHRA, YSYEKL. V was pared by 4 bases and J by 4 bases, with 9 bases of the junction left unmatched. CDR3 length: 15 amino acids. The PCR employed 60 Vbeta primers together with 13 Jbeta primers. As handled by the study authors: Later work found 80 million or so unique TCR beta chains, with roughly 11 million shared. TCRdb's copy holds only in-frame clones and misses some; the assay was immunoSEQ multiplex PCR. The DNA was the basis for D and trimming; V, J and clone size are from that table. The table lists tens of thousands of clones, roughly three quarters of them singletons, with approximately 23% in the top ten.

The receptor comes from a woman aged 45-60 years in good health and CMV-seropositive. The sample consisted of PBMCs. The V gene is TRBV4-1, the J gene TRBJ1-2, with TRBD1 identical over 7 bases. This CDR3 is CASSPLTGTLYGYTF. CDR3 bases: TGCGCCAGCAGCCCCTTGACAGGGACCCTCTATGGCTACACCTTC.